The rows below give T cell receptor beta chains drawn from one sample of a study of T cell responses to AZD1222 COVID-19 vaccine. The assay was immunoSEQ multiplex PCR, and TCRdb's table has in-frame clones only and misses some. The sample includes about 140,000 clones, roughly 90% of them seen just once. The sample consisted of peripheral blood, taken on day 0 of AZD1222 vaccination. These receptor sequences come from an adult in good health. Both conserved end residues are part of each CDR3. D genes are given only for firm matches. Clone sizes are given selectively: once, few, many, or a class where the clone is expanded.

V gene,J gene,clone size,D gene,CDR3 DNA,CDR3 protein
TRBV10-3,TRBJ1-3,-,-,TGTGCCATCAGTTATTATCAGCCTTACTCTGGAAACACCATATATTTT,CAISYYQPYSGNTIYF
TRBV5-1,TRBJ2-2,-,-,TGCGCCAGCAGCCCCCGGGACTTTTCCGGGGAGCTGTTTTTT,CASSPRDFSGELFF
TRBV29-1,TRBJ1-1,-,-,TGCAGCGTGTTGCCGGGGCGGGGGCAAGGGGGCACTGAAGCTTTCTTT,CSVLPGRGQGGTEAFF
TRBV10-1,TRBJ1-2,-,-,TGCGCCAGCAGCAAATTGGACAGCAGCGTACCCTATGGCTACACCTTC,CASSKLDSSVPYGYTF
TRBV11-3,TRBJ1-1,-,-,TGTGCCAGCAGCTTAATCGGGGACACTGAAGCTTTCTTT,CASSLIGDTEAFF
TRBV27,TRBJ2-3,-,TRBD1,TGTGCCAGCAGTTTTAGGGGGCGGAGCACAGATACGCAGTATTTT,CASSFRGRSTDTQYF
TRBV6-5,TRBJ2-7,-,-,TGTGCCAGCAGTTACTCGACGGGGGGACAGCGCGAGCAGTACTTC,CASSYSTGGQREQYF
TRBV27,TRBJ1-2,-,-,TGTGCCAGCAATTTAAGCCCTTATGGCTACACCTTC,CASNLSPYGYTF
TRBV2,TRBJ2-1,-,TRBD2,TGTGCCAGCAGTGGCCTAGCGGGAGGTGGCCCCTACAATGAGCAGTTCTTC,CASSGLAGGGPYNEQFF
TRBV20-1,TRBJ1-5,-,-,TGCAGTGCTAGTCGGCAGGTGGGCAATCAGCCCCAGCATTTT,CSASRQVGNQPQHF
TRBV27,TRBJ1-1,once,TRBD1,TGTGCCAGCAGTTTACAGCGTTTAGGGGGCATGAACACTGAAGCTTTCTTT,CASSLQRLGGMNTEAFF
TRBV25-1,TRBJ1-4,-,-,TGTGCCAGCAGTCCTCGACCATGGGGTGCAACTAATGAAAAACTGTTTTTT,CASSPRPWGATNEKLFF
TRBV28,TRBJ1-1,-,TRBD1,TGTGCCAGCAGTTACAGGGGGGAGAACACTGAAGCTTTCTTT,CASSYRGENTEAFF
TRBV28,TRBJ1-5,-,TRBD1,TGTGCCAGCAGTTTAGTGTCACAGGGGGGCAATCAGCCCCAGCATTTT,CASSLVSQGGNQPQHF
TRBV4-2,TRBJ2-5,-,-,TGTGCCAGCAGCCAAGCCTCTGGAGAGACCCAGTACTTC,CASSQASGETQYF
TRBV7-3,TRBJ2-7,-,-,TGTGCCAGCAGCTTAATCCACAGGGCCTCCTCCTACGAGCAGTACTTC,CASSLIHRASSYEQYF
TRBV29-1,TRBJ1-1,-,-,TGCAGCGGCCGGGACTGGGGTAACACTGAAGCTTTCTTT,CSGRDWGNTEAFF
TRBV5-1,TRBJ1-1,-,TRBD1,TGCGCCAGCAGCTTGGGGCCAGGGGGATTAAACACTGAAGCTTTCTTT,CASSLGPGGLNTEAFF
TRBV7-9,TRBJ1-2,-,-,TGTGCCAGCAGCTTACCCCCGACAGGAAAGGGAACTAACTATGGCTACACCTTC,CASSLPPTGKGTNYGYTF
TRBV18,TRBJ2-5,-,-,TGTGCCAGCTCACCACAAACTACACAAGAGACCCAGTACTTC,CASSPQTTQETQYF
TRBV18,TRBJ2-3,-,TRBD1,TGTGCCAGCTCACCCTGGACAGGGAAAGACGGTACGCAGTATTTT,CASSPWTGKDGTQYF
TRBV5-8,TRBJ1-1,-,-,TGTGCCAGCAGCAGGTCGGGGAACACTGAAGCTTTCTTT,CASSRSGNTEAFF
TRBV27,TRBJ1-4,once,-,TGTGCCAGCAGTTTAGGGTCACCTCCTGCAACTAATGAAAAACTGTTTTTT,CASSLGSPPATNEKLFF
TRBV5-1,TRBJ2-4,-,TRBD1,TGCGCCAGCAGCGCAGGGACAGGCAAAAACATTCAGTACTTC,CASSAGTGKNIQYF
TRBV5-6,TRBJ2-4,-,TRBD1,TGTGCCAGCAGTTACTTCGGGACAGAAAAAAACATTCAGTACTTC,CASSYFGTEKNIQYF
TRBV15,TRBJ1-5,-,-,TGTGCCACCAGCAGAGGCAGGGCGGATAACAATCAGCCCCAGCATTTT,CATSRGRADNNQPQHF
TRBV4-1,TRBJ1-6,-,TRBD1,TGCGCCAGCAGCCATACAGGGGGGCAGTCAAATTCACCCCTCCACTTT,CASSHTGGQSNSPLHF
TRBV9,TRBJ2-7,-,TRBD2,TGTGCCAGCAGCGTAGGGGGGGGTCCCCTCTACGAGCAGTACTTC,CASSVGGGPLYEQYF
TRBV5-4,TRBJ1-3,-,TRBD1,TGTGCCAGCAGCCCTGGACAGGGAAGTACTGGAAACACCATATATTTT,CASSPGQGSTGNTIYF
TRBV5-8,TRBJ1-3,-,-,TGTGCCAGCAGACCGGGTTATCGCGGAGACTCTGGAAACACCATATATTTT,CASRPGYRGDSGNTIYF
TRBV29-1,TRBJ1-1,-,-,TGCAGCGGAATAACAGGACGGAACACTGAAGCTTTCTTT,CSGITGRNTEAFF
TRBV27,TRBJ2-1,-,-,TGTGCCAGCAGTTTAAACAGCTACAATGAGCAGTTCTTC,CASSLNSYNEQFF
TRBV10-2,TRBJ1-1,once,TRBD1,TGCGCCAGCGGGGGACAGTCGAACACTGAAGCTTTCTTT,CASGGQSNTEAFF
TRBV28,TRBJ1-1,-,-,TGTGCCAGCAGTTTAAAAGGGCGACCCGAAGCTTTCTTT,CASSLKGRPEAFF
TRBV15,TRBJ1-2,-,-,TGTGCCACCAGCAGAGATACAGGGTCCCATCTCTATGGCTACACCTTC,CATSRDTGSHLYGYTF
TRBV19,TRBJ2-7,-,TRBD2,TGTGCCAGTAGCCCGGCGGGGGGCTACGAGCAGTACTTC,CASSPAGGYEQYF
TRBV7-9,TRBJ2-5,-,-,TGTGCCAGCAGCTTAGGTCCCGGGGGTCAAGAGACCCAGTACTTC,CASSLGPGGQETQYF
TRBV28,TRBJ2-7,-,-,TGTGCCAGCAGTTTAGAAGGGGGGGCGGTGAACTACGAGCAGTACTTC,CASSLEGGAVNYEQYF
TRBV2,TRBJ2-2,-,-,TGTGCCAGCAGGGGCGACGCCGGGGAGCTGTTTTTT,CASRGDAGELFF
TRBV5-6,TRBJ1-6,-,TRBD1,TGTGCCAGCAGCCCGGGGACAGACGACTCCTATAATTCACCCCTCCACTTT,CASSPGTDDSYNSPLHF
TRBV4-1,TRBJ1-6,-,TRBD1,TGCGCCAGCAGCCAACCGGGACAGGGGGCGCGGAATTCACCCCTCCACTTT,CASSQPGQGARNSPLHF
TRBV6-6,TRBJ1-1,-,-,TGTGCCAGCAGTTACTCGTATGGAGCCACTGAAGCTTTCTTT,CASSYSYGATEAFF
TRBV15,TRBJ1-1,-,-,TGTGCCACCAGCATTACGAGGGTTAATATTGAAGCTTTCTTT,CATSITRVNIEAFF
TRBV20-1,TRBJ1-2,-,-,TGCAGTGCTCTGGACGGATATGGCTACACCTTC,CSALDGYGYTF
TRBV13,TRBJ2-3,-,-,TGTGCCAGCAGCATCTCAGAAAGCACGCAGTATTTT,CASSISESTQYF
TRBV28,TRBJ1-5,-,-,TGTGCCAGCTGGGACCCCTGGGGCAATCAGCCCCAGCATTTT,CASWDPWGNQPQHF
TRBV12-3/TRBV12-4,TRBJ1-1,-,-,TGTGCCAGCAGTTTAGCTAGGAACACTGAAGCTTTCTTT,CASSLARNTEAFF
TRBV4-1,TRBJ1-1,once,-,TGCGCCAGCAGACAGGTGGAGGGGATAAACACTGAAGCTTTCTTT,CASRQVEGINTEAFF
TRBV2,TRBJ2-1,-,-,TGTGCCAGCAGTCCGGAGGCTAGCCCCCACAATGAGCAGTTCTTC,CASSPEASPHNEQFF
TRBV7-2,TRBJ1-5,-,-,TGTGCCAGCAGCTTAGAGCCCTTAAATCAGCCCCAGCATTTT,CASSLEPLNQPQHF
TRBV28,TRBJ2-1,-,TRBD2,TGTGCCAGCAGTTTGGGCCGGGACTACCCATACAATGAGCAGTTCTTC,CASSLGRDYPYNEQFF
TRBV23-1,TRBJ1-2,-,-,TGCGCCAGCAGTCAAGGGGGCTATGGCTACACCTTC,CASSQGGYGYTF
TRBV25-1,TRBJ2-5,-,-,TGTGCCAGCAGTGAAAGCAGGGAAGAGACCCAGTACTTC,CASSESREETQYF